One and the same sample provided the 7 T cell receptor beta chains below, sequenced in a study of T cell repertoires in cytomegalovirus infection (dated by TCRdb to the late 2010s). The instrument given in TCRdb is Illumina HiSeq 1500. The raw public data were reprocessed by TCRdb itself: fastp quality trimming at Q25, MiXCR clonotype calling, in-frame beta chains only. CDR3 protein sequences are deduplicated, and each keeps its most common genes and DNA. This sample has 150,000 to 180,000 distinct CDR3 sequences in its table, and about a quarter of those were observed once. 9.5% to 13% of the sample comes from the top ten. The sample was PBMCs. The origin of the receptors is a human donor in good health (CMV status not recorded). Some clones in this sample may be carry-over from other donors' samples.

The genes are TRBV6-5 and TRBJ1-1; 8 positions match TRBD1. CDR1 and CDR2 from the germline V gene are MNHEY and SVGAGI. The length of the CDR3 is 14 residues. After removal of 7 bases from V and 7 bases from J, the junction contained 11 bases not matched to a gene. The CDR3 DNA sequence: TGTGCCAGCAAAGACGACAGGGGACAAGGTGAAGCTTTCTTT. This encodes CASKDDRGQGEAFF.

This clonotype appeared many times. The chain uses TRBV7-8 and TRBJ1-5; 7 nucleotides agree with TRBD1. This CDR3 region has 15 residues. The trim removed 3 bases at V and 6 bases at J, leaving 8 bases unmatched. Germline V gives CDR1 SGHVS, CDR2 FQNEAQ. CDR3 sequence: CASSLRTGSGQPQHF. CDR3 in DNA: TGTGCCAGCAGCTTGCGGACAGGCTCGGGTCAGCCCCAGCATTTT.

The table lists this clonotype with many counts. The chain links TRBV12-3 or TRBV12-4 to TRBJ2-7, with TRBD1 matching over 9 bases. The CDR3 extends over 17 amino acids. Unmatched junction bases numbered 16, after V lost 4 bases and J lost 6 bases. The CDR3 here is CASSSSRMGQGFAEQYF. CDR3 sequence (DNA): TGTGCCAGCAGTTCGAGCCGTATGGGACAGGGTTTTGCCGAGCAGTACTTC.

The sample holds a few counts of this clonotype. The chain carries TRBV2 and TRBJ1-5; weak D call: TRBD1 (6 bases). CDR3 length: 15 amino acids. V lost 3 bases and J lost 11, with 20 bases in between. CDR1 and CDR2 (germline): SNHLY, FYNNEI. CDR3 sequence: CASSETGTLTSSQHF. CDR3 DNA: TGTGCCAGCAGTGAGACAGGAACACTTACCTCGTCCCAGCATTTT.

This clonotype was observed many times. The V call is TRBV24-1, the J call TRBJ2-5, with D tentatively TRBD2 (5 bases). There are 15 residues in the CDR3. Trimming stripped 4 bases from V and 5 bases from J, with 16 bases between. The germline V gene has CDR1 KGHDR and CDR2 SFDVKD. CDR3 sequence reads: CATSETIASYETQYF. CDR3 sequence (DNA): TGTGCCACCAGTGAGACAATAGCGTCCTACGAGACCCAGTACTTC.

Only a few counts were recorded for this clonotype. The chain recombines TRBV19 with TRBJ2-2; perhaps TRBD2 as D (6 bases). Between the trimmed V and J ends, which lost 3 bases and 4 bases, there was a span of 15 bases. The CDR3 is 16 amino acids. Germline loops: CDR1 LNHDA, CDR2 SQIVND (reference sequence). CDR3: CASSIWRGGGTGELFF. CDR3 nucleotide sequence: TGTGCCAGTAGTATTTGGAGGGGTGGTGGCACCGGGGAGCTGTTTTTT.

There are a few counts of this clonotype. The chain has TRBV19 and TRBJ2-2, with D unresolved. The length of the CDR3 is 13 residues. Germline lookup yields CDR1 LNHDA and CDR2 SQIVND (reference sequence). V dropped 6 bases and J dropped 6 bases, with 11 bases sitting between them. The CDR3 nucleotides are TGTGCCAGTAGCGGTGGGAATTCCGGGGAGCTGTTTTTT. This codes for CASSGGNSGELFF.